Given below is one T cell receptor (beta chain) in context. Its antigen is not identified. The data derive from a study of T-cell memory formation after mild COVID-19. Broader study findings: Clones which contracted sat mainly in CM and EM if CD4+, and in EMRA if CD8+. The second-wave clones peaking on day 37 were not confirmed as SARS-CoV-2-specific. Some clones that responded turned up in pre-infection memory, which suggests that cross-reactive memory joined in.

The CDR3 length is 11 residues. Germline V CDR1 and CDR2: LGHDT, YNNKEL (reference sequence). V lost 10 bases and J 4 bases, leaving 10 bases between the germline ends. TCRalpha and TCRbeta libraries used 5'RACE with constant-segment primers and UMIs. TCRdb reprocessed the 5' RACE reads via MiXCR and lists one record per CDR3 protein. The profile shows around 200,000 distinct CDR3 sequences, 27% of them singletons. This TCR derives from an adult woman who had mild COVID-19 (a few samples of this study predate the infection). Cell type and time point are not known. The V gene is TRBV3-1, the J gene TRBJ1-2; D is possibly TRBD1 (5 bases). Specimen: PBMCs or a T cell subset sorted from them (not recorded which). The CDR3 spells CATGTGYGYTF. The CDR3 DNA sequence: TGTGCCACAGGGACCGGCTATGGCTACACCTTC.